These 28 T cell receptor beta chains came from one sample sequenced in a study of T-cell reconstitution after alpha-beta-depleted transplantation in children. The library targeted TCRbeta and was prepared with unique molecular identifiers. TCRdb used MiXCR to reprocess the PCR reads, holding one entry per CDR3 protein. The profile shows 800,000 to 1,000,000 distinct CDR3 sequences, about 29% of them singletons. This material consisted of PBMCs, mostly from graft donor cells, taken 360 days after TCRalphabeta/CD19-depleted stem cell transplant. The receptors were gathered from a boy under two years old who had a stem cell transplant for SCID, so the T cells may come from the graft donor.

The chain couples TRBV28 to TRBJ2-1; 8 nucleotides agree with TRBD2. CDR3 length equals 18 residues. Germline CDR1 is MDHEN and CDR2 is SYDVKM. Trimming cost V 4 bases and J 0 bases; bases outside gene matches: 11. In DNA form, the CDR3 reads TGTGCCAGCAGTTCCCCGGCTAGCGGGTTAAGCTCCTACAATGAGCAGTTCTTC. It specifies CASSSPASGLSSYNEQFF.

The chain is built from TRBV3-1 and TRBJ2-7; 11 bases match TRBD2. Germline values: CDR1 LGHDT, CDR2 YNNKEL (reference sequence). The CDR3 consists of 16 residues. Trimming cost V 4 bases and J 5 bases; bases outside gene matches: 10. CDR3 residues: CASSRMIPSGGHEQYF. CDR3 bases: TGTGCCAGCAGCCGGATGATCCCTAGCGGGGGGCACGAGCAGTACTTC.

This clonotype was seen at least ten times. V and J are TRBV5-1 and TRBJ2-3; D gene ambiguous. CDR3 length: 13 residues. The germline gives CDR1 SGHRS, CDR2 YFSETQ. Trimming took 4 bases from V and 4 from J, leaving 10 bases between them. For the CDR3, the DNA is TGCGCCAGCAGCGCCCCGTCTCCAGATACGCAGTATTTT. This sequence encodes CASSAPSPDTQYF.

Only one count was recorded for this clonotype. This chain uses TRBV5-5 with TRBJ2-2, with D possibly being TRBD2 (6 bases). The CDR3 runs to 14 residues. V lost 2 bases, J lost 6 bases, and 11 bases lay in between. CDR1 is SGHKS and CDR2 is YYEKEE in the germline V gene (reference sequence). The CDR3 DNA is TGTGCCAGCAGCTTCGGGGGTGACCCCGGGGAGCTGTTTTTT. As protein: CASSFGGDPGELFF.

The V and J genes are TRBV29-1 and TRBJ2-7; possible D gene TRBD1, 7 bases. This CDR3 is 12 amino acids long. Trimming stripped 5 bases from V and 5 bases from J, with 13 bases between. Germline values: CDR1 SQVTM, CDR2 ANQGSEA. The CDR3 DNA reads TGCAGCGTTCAGCCAGGGGGGAACGAGCAGTACTTC. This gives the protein CSVQPGGNEQYF.

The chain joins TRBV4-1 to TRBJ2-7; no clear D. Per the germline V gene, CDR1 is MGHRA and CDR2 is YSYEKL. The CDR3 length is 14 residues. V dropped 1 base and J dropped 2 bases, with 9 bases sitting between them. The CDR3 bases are TGCGCCAGCAGCCAAGTCACCGGTACCTACGAGCAGTACTTC. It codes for CASSQVTGTYEQYF.

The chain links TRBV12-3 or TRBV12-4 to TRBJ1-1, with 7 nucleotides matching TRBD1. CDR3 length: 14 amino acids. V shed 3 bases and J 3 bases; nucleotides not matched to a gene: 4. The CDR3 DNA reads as TGTGCCAGCAGTTTCAAACAGGGGCACACTGAAGCTTTCTTT. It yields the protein CASSFKQGHTEAFF.

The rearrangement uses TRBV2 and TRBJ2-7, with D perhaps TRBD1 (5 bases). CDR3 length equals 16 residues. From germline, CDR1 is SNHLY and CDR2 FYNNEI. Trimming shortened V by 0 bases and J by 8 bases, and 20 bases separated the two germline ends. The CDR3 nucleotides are TGTGCCAGCAGTGAAGCGCGTGGCAGGGATATAATAAAGCAGTACTTC. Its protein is CASSEARGRDIIKQYF.

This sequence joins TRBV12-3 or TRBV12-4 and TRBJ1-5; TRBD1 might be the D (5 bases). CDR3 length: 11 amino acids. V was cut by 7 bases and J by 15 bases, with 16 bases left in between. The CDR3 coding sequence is TGTGCCAGCACCCTGGGGCCTTCTGTGCATTTT. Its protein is CASTLGPSVHF.

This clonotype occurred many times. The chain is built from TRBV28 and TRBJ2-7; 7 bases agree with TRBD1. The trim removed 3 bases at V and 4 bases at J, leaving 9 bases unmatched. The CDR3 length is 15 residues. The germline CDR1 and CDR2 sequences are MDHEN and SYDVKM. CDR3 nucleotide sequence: TGTGCCAGCAGTTTTGGGACAGTTAATTTATACGAGCAGTACTTC. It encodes CASSFGTVNLYEQYF.

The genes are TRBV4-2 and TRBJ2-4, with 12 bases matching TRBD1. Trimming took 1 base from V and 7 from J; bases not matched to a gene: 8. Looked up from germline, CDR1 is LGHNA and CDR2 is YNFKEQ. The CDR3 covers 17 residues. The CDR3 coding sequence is TGTGCCAGCAGCCAAGGGGACAGGGGGCGGACGAGGAACATTCAGTACTTC. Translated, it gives CASSQGDRGRTRNIQYF.

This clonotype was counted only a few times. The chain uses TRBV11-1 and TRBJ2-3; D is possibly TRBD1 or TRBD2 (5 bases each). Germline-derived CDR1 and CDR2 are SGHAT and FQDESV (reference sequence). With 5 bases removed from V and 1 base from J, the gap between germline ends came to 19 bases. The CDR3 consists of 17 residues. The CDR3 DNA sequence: TGTGCCAGCAGCCCCCGGGACCCCGGTGGCGGCACAGATACGCAGTATTTT. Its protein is CASSPRDPGGGTDTQYF.

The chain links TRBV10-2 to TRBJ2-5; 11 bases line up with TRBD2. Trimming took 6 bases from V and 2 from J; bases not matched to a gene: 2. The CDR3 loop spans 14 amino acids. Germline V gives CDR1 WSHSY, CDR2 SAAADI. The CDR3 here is CASRGLAEQETQYF. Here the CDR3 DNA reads TGCGCCAGCAGGGGACTAGCGGAACAAGAGACCCAGTACTTC.

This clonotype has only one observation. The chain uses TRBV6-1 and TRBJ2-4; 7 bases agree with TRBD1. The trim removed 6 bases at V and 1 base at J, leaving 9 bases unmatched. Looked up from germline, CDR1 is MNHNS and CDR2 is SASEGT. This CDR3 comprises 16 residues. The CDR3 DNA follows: TGTGCCAGCAGGACCGGGACAGTTGGCGCCAAAAACATTCAGTACTTC. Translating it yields CASRTGTVGAKNIQYF.

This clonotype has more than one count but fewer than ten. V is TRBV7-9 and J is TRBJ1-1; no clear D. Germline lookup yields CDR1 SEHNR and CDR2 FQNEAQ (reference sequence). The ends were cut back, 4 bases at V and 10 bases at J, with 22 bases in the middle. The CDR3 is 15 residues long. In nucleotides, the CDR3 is TGTGCCAGCAGCTCACGGACTCGAAGAAAATTTGGAGCTTTCTTT. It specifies CASSSRTRRKFGAFF.

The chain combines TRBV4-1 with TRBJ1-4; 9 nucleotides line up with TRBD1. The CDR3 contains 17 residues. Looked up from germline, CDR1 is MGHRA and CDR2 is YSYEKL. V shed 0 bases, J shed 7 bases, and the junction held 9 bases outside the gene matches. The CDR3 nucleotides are TGCGCCAGCAGCCAAGATGGGGGACAGGGCCGCCTTGAAAAACTGTTTTTT. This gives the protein CASSQDGGQGRLEKLFF.

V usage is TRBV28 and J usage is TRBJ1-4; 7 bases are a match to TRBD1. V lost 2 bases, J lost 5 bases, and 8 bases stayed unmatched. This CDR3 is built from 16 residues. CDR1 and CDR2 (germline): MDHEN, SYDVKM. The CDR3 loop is CASSLVGGPPNEKLFF. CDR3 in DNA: TGTGCCAGCAGTTTAGTAGGGGGCCCACCGAATGAAAAACTGTTTTTT.

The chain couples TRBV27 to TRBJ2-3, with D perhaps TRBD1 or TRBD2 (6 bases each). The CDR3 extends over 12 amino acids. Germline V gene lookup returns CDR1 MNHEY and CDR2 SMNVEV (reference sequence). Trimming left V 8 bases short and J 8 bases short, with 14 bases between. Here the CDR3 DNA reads TGTGCCAGCTCAAAGTCGGGGGCTACGCAGTATTTT. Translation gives CASSKSGATQYF.

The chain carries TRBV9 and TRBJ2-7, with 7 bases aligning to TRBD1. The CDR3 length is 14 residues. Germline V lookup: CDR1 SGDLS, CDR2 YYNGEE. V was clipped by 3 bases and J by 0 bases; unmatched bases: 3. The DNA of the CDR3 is TGTGCCAGCAGCGCCGGGGACAGCTCCTACGAGCAGTACTTC. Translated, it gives CASSAGDSSYEQYF.

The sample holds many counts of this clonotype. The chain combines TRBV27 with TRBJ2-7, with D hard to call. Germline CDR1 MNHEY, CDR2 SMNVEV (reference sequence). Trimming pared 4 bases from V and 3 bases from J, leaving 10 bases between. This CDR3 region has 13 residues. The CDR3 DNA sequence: TGTGCCAGCAGTTATGGCACAGACTACGAGCAGTACTTC. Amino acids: CASSYGTDYEQYF.

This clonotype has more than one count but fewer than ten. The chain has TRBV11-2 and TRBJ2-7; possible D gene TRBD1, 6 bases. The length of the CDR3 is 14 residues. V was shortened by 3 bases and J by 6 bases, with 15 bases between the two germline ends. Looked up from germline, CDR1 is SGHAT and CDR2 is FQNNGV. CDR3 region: CASSLETGIGEQYF. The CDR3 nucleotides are TGTGCCAGCAGCTTGGAAACAGGGATCGGCGAGCAGTACTTC.

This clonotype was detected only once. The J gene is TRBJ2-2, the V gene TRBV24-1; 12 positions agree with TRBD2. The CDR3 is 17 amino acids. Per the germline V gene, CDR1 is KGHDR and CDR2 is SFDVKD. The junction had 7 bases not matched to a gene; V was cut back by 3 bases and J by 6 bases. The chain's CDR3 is CATSDPLAGGLPGELFF. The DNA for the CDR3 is TGTGCCACCAGTGATCCGCTAGCGGGGGGGCTTCCCGGGGAGCTGTTTTTT.

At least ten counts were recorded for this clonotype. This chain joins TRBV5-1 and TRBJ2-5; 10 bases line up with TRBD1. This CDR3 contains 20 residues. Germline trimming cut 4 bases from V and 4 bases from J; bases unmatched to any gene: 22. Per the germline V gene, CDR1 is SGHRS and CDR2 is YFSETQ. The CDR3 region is CASSERTGGVVAGSRETQYF. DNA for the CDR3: TGCGCCAGCAGCGAAAGGACAGGGGGTGTCGTAGCGGGGTCCAGAGAGACCCAGTACTTC.

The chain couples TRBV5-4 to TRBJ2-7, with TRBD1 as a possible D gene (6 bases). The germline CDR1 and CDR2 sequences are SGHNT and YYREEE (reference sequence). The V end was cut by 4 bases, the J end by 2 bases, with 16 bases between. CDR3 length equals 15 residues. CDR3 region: CASSRFGQTPYEQYF. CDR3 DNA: TGTGCCAGCAGCAGATTCGGACAGACCCCCTACGAGCAGTACTTC.

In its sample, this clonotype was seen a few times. The CDR3 nucleotides read TGCGCCAGCAGCTTGAGGGGCGACACAGCAGATACGCAGTATTTT. As protein: CASSLRGDTADTQYF. This chain links TRBV5-1 with TRBJ2-3; TRBD1 is a possible D gene (5 bases). V lost 1 base and J lost 4, with 13 bases in between. The CDR3 has 15 amino acids. The germline CDR1 and CDR2 sequences are SGHRS and YFSETQ.

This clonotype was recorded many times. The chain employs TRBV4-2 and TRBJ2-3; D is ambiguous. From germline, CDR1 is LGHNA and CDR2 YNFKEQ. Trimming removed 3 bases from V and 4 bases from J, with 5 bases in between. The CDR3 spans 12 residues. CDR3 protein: CASSHVADTQYF. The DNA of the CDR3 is TGTGCCAGCAGCCACGTCGCAGATACGCAGTATTTT.

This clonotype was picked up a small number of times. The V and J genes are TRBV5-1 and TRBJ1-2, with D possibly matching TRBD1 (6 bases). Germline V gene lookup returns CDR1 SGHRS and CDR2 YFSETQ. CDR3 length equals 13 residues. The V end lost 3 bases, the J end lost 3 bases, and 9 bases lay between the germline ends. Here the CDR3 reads CASSSRQDYGYTF. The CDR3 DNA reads TGCGCCAGCAGCTCAAGACAGGACTATGGCTACACCTTC.

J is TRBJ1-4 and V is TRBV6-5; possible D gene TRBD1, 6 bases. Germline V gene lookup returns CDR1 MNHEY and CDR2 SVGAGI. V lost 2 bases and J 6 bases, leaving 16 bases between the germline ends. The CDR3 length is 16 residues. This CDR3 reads CASSYGVRAGDEKLFF. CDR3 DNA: TGTGCCAGCAGTTACGGGGTTCGGGCAGGGGATGAAAAACTGTTTTTT.